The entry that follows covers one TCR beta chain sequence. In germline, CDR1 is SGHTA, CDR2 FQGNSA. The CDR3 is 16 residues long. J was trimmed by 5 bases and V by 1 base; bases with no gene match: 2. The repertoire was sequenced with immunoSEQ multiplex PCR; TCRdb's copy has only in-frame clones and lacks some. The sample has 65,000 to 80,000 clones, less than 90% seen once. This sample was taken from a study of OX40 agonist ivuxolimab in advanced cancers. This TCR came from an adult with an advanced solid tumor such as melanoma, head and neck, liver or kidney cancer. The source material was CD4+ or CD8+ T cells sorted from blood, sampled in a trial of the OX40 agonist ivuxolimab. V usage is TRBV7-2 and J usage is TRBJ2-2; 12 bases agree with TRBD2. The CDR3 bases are TGTGCCAGCAGCTTAGGACTAGCGGGAGCTACCGGGGAGCTGTTTTTT. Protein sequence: CASSLGLAGATGELFF. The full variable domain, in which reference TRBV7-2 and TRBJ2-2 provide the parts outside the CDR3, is GAGVSQSPSNKVTEKGKDVELRCDPISGHTALYWYRQSLGQGLEFLIYFQGNSAPDKSGLPSDRFSAERTGGSVSTLTIQRTQQEDSAVYLCASSLGLAGATGELFFGEGSRLTVL.